Listed below are T cell receptor beta chains from one sample, sequenced in a study of blood T cell repertoires in COVID-19. Clones were read by immunoSEQ multiplex PCR, and TCRdb kept only the in-frame ones, dropping some. The table includes about 320,000 clones, about 85% detected once. Material for sequencing was PBMCs or T cells enriched from blood (not recorded which). The receptors were sampled from a woman aged 25-40 years who had been exposed to COVID-19. Both conserved end residues are part of each CDR3. A D gene is named only where the DNA matches it firmly. Rows may omit the clone size; those that give it use once, few, many or a size class.

j_gene: TRBJ2-5
v_gene: TRBV18
d_gene: -
abundance: -
len: 13
CDR3nt: TGTGCCAGCTCATGGGGAGAGCAAGAGACCCAGTACTTC
CDR3aa: CASSWGEQETQYF

j_gene: TRBJ1-4
v_gene: TRBV30
d_gene: -
abundance: -
len: 15
CDR3nt: TGTGCCTGGAGTGTACTCCGCCAGGGGTTTGAAAAACTGTTTTTT
CDR3aa: CAWSVLRQGFEKLFF

j_gene: TRBJ2-7
v_gene: TRBV5-1
d_gene: TRBD2
abundance: many
len: 14
CDR3nt: TGCGCCAGCAGCATCGCCGGGGGGGTCTACGAGCAGTACTTC
CDR3aa: CASSIAGGVYEQYF

j_gene: TRBJ2-7
v_gene: TRBV10-3
d_gene: -
abundance: -
len: 14
CDR3nt: TGTGCCATCAGTGCGACAGGCTCGGGATCCGAGCAGTACTTC
CDR3aa: CAISATGSGSEQYF

j_gene: TRBJ2-5
v_gene: TRBV7-7
d_gene: TRBD2
abundance: once
len: 15
CDR3nt: TGTGCTAGCAGCTTAGAACTAGCGGAGGGAGAGACCCAGTACTTC
CDR3aa: CASSLELAEGETQYF

j_gene: TRBJ1-5
v_gene: TRBV7-9
d_gene: TRBD1
abundance: -
len: 15
CDR3nt: TGTGCCAGCAGCTCGACAGGGGCCCGCAATCAGCCCCAGCATTTT
CDR3aa: CASSSTGARNQPQHF

j_gene: TRBJ2-1
v_gene: TRBV18
d_gene: -
abundance: -
len: 12
CDR3nt: TGTGCCAGCTCGTCACGGGAAGGAGAGCAGTTCTTC
CDR3aa: CASSSREGEQFF

j_gene: TRBJ2-3
v_gene: TRBV28
d_gene: -
abundance: few
len: 16
CDR3nt: TGTGCCAGCAGTTTATGGACGGGATCTAGCACAGATACGCAGTATTTT
CDR3aa: CASSLWTGSSTDTQYF

j_gene: TRBJ2-2
v_gene: TRBV7-3
d_gene: TRBD1
abundance: once
len: 14
CDR3nt: TGTGCCAGCAGCTTATACAGGGGCGAAGGGGAGCTGTTTTTT
CDR3aa: CASSLYRGEGELFF

j_gene: TRBJ1-3
v_gene: TRBV27
d_gene: -
abundance: -
len: 14
CDR3nt: TGTGCCAGCAGTCAAGCCAATTCTGGAAACACCATATATTTT
CDR3aa: CASSQANSGNTIYF

j_gene: TRBJ2-5
v_gene: TRBV19
d_gene: -
abundance: -
len: 13
CDR3nt: TGTGCCAGTAGTGCAGGGGTTGGAAAGACCCAGTACTTC
CDR3aa: CASSAGVGKTQYF

j_gene: TRBJ2-1
v_gene: TRBV7-9
d_gene: TRBD2
abundance: -
len: 14
CDR3nt: TGTGCCAGCAGCTTAGGCGGGAGCATGGGTGAGCAGTTCTTC
CDR3aa: CASSLGGSMGEQFF

j_gene: TRBJ1-6
v_gene: TRBV7-2
d_gene: -
abundance: -
len: 14
CDR3nt: TGTGCCGCCCTACCTGGTCCTTCCAATTCACCCCTCCACTTT
CDR3aa: CAALPGPSNSPLHF

j_gene: TRBJ1-1
v_gene: TRBV4-3
d_gene: -
abundance: -
len: 14
CDR3nt: TGCGCCAGCAGCCAAGGGGCTCCAAGTGGTTGGGCTTTCTTT
CDR3aa: CASSQGAPSGWAFF

j_gene: TRBJ1-1
v_gene: TRBV28
d_gene: -
abundance: once
len: 15
CDR3nt: TGTGCCAGCAGTTTTCACTCGGGAGGAGGAACTGAAGCTTTCTTT
CDR3aa: CASSFHSGGGTEAFF

j_gene: TRBJ2-2
v_gene: TRBV5-4
d_gene: -
abundance: -
len: 13
CDR3nt: TGTGCCAGCAGCCGCGACAGCACCGGGGAGCTGTTTTTT
CDR3aa: CASSRDSTGELFF

j_gene: TRBJ2-1
v_gene: TRBV28
d_gene: TRBD2
abundance: -
len: 15
CDR3nt: TGTGCCAGCAGTCGCGGGGGGAGCTCCTACAATGAGCAGTTCTTC
CDR3aa: CASSRGGSSYNEQFF

j_gene: TRBJ1-5
v_gene: TRBV27
d_gene: -
abundance: -
len: 16
CDR3nt: TGTGCCAGCAGCCCAGCAATATGGGGGGGCGATCAGCCCCAGCATTTT
CDR3aa: CASSPAIWGGDQPQHF

j_gene: TRBJ1-4
v_gene: TRBV11-2
d_gene: TRBD1
abundance: once
len: 13
CDR3nt: TGTGCCAGCAGCTCCGACAGGGTCGGAAAACTGTTTTTT
CDR3aa: CASSSDRVGKLFF

j_gene: TRBJ1-5
v_gene: TRBV4-2
d_gene: TRBD1
abundance: -
len: 18
CDR3nt: TGTGCCAGCAGCCAAGGGTTTGGGACAGGGGCGCAGAATCAGCCCCAGCATTTT
CDR3aa: CASSQGFGTGAQNQPQHF

j_gene: TRBJ1-4
v_gene: TRBV2
d_gene: TRBD1
abundance: -
len: 15
CDR3nt: TGTGCCAGCAGTGGACAGGGGAGTGAGCATGAAAAACTGTTTTTT
CDR3aa: CASSGQGSEHEKLFF

j_gene: TRBJ1-2
v_gene: TRBV18
d_gene: TRBD1
abundance: -
len: 16
CDR3nt: TGTGCCAGCTCACCTCAACCGGGACAGGTCCCAACTGGCTACACCTTC
CDR3aa: CASSPQPGQVPTGYTF

j_gene: TRBJ1-5
v_gene: TRBV28
d_gene: -
abundance: -
len: 14
CDR3nt: TGTGCCAGCAGTCTCGACAGTTTTGGACAGCCCCAGCATTTT
CDR3aa: CASSLDSFGQPQHF

j_gene: TRBJ1-1
v_gene: TRBV5-1
d_gene: TRBD1
abundance: -
len: 16
CDR3nt: TGCGCCAGCATTGATCTAGGACAGGGAGTGAACACTGAAGCTTTCTTT
CDR3aa: CASIDLGQGVNTEAFF

j_gene: TRBJ2-7
v_gene: TRBV11-2
d_gene: -
abundance: -
len: 14
CDR3nt: TGTGCCAGCAGCTTAGCCAGGGGATCAGGCGAGCAGTACTTC
CDR3aa: CASSLARGSGEQYF

j_gene: TRBJ1-1
v_gene: TRBV27
d_gene: -
abundance: -
len: 14
CDR3nt: TGTGCCAGCAGCCCTTATGGGAGTGAAACTGAAGCTTTCTTT
CDR3aa: CASSPYGSETEAFF

j_gene: TRBJ1-2
v_gene: TRBV28
d_gene: -
abundance: -
len: 13
CDR3nt: TGTGCCAGCAGTTTATACCAGGGGTATGGCTACACCTTC
CDR3aa: CASSLYQGYGYTF

j_gene: TRBJ2-3
v_gene: TRBV2
d_gene: TRBD2
abundance: -
len: 14
CDR3nt: TGTGCCAGCAGGACTAGCGGGAGGACTGATACGCAGTATTTT
CDR3aa: CASRTSGRTDTQYF

j_gene: TRBJ1-6
v_gene: TRBV18
d_gene: TRBD1
abundance: -
len: 16
CDR3nt: TGTGCCAGCCAAGGCTCGACAGGGGTCGATAATTCACCCCTCCACTTT
CDR3aa: CASQGSTGVDNSPLHF

j_gene: TRBJ1-2
v_gene: TRBV27
d_gene: -
abundance: -
len: 15
CDR3nt: TGTGCCAGCAGACTCACGGGGGGCGCGGGCTATGGCTACACCTTC
CDR3aa: CASRLTGGAGYGYTF

j_gene: TRBJ2-4
v_gene: TRBV19
d_gene: -
abundance: -
len: 13
CDR3nt: TGTGCCAGTACCCCTCGGGTAGCATACATTCAGTACTTC
CDR3aa: CASTPRVAYIQYF

j_gene: TRBJ1-1
v_gene: TRBV4-2
d_gene: -
abundance: -
len: 11
CDR3nt: TGTGCCAGCGGACAGAACACTGAAGCTTTCTTT
CDR3aa: CASGQNTEAFF

j_gene: TRBJ2-7
v_gene: TRBV15
d_gene: -
abundance: -
len: 17
CDR3nt: TGTGCCACCAGCAGTTTCTCACAGGGTAGAGAAAACTACGAGCAGTACTTC
CDR3aa: CATSSFSQGRENYEQYF

j_gene: TRBJ2-3
v_gene: TRBV2
d_gene: TRBD2
abundance: -
len: 13
CDR3nt: TGTGCCAGCAGTACCCGGACTAGCGAAACTCAGTATTTT
CDR3aa: CASSTRTSETQYF

j_gene: TRBJ2-1
v_gene: TRBV24-1
d_gene: TRBD2
abundance: -
len: 13
CDR3nt: TGTGCCACCAAAGCGGGAGGTAAAGATGAGCAGTTCTTC
CDR3aa: CATKAGGKDEQFF

j_gene: TRBJ2-7
v_gene: TRBV5-1
d_gene: -
abundance: -
len: 12
CDR3nt: TGCGCCAGCAGCTTCCGGGACTACGAGCAGTACTTC
CDR3aa: CASSFRDYEQYF

j_gene: TRBJ2-1
v_gene: TRBV11-2
d_gene: -
abundance: few
len: 15
CDR3nt: TGTGCCAGTTCGTTAGACGGAGATCCTTACAATGAGCAGTTCTTC
CDR3aa: CASSLDGDPYNEQFF

j_gene: TRBJ1-2
v_gene: TRBV4-3
d_gene: -
abundance: -
len: 14
CDR3nt: TGCGCCAGCAGCCAAGACTTGCGCTCCTCTGGCTACACCTTC
CDR3aa: CASSQDLRSSGYTF

j_gene: TRBJ2-2
v_gene: TRBV6-1
d_gene: TRBD2
abundance: -
len: 19
CDR3nt: TGTGCCAGCAGTGAAGCGCTTTGGCTAGCGGAAGATAACACCGGGGAGCTGTTTTTT
CDR3aa: CASSEALWLAEDNTGELFF

j_gene: TRBJ2-2
v_gene: TRBV19
d_gene: TRBD1
abundance: -
len: 15
CDR3nt: TGTGCCAGTAGTATTCCGACAGGGATCGGCCGGGAGCTGTTTTTT
CDR3aa: CASSIPTGIGRELFF

j_gene: TRBJ2-1
v_gene: TRBV27
d_gene: -
abundance: -
len: 11
CDR3nt: TGTGCCAGCAGGAGCTACAATGAGCAGTTCTTC
CDR3aa: CASRSYNEQFF